The T cell receptor (beta chain) under discussion was sequenced for a study of cytomegalovirus exposure and HLA in healthy donors. The study's findings and limits: There were about 160 TCR beta chains listed as cytomegalovirus-associated.

V trimming: 8 bases; J trimming: 3 bases; junction bases outside the gene matches: 14. This CDR3 region has 17 residues. Per the germline V gene, CDR1 is SNHLY and CDR2 is FYNNEI. With 60 Vbeta and 13 Jbeta primers, the PCR was carried out. The protocol was immunoSEQ multiplex PCR, while the TCRdb copy is restricted to in-frame clones and leaves out a portion. The top ten clones hold 2% to 3% of a sample with 100,000 to 150,000 clones, approximately 82% of them seen once. Notes on this clone: No antigen is known for it.

The rearrangement uses TRBV2 and TRBJ2-5; TRBD2 matches 11 bases. This clonotype was obtained from a man in his fifties in good health and CMV-seronegative. Specimen: PBMCs. Written as DNA, the CDR3 is TGTGCCAGCTCGGGACTAGCGGCCGGGCTGGGAGAAGAGACCCAGTACTTC. Protein sequence: CASSGLAAGLGEETQYF.